These 28 T cell receptor beta chains came from one sample sequenced in a study of shared clonotypes between healthy human individuals. Only in-frame clones appear in the TCRdb table, and some are missing; sequencing was by immunoSEQ multiplex PCR. The sample lists more than 2 million clones, roughly 94% occurring once. The sample was naive CD4+ T cells sorted from blood. As to subset: CD45RA+ positively selected. The receptors shown here come from a man in his late teens or twenties in good health.

This chain links TRBV6-1 with TRBJ1-5, with D uncertain. Germline CDR1 reads MNHNS; CDR2 reads SASEGT. V dropped 7 bases and J dropped 6 bases, with 10 bases sitting between them. The CDR3 length is 12 residues. As DNA, the CDR3 is TGTGCCAGCACTCCACTGGTTCAGCCCCAGCATTTT. Translation gives CASTPLVQPQHF.

The rearrangement links TRBV19 to TRBJ2-7; no clear D. The germline V gene has CDR1 LNHDA and CDR2 SQIVND (reference sequence). The CDR3 has 12 amino acids. V lost 6 bases and J 1 base, leaving 7 bases between the germline ends. The CDR3 loop is CASRSDSYEQYF. CDR3 nucleotide sequence: TGTGCCAGTAGGTCGGATTCCTACGAGCAGTACTTC.

The chain has TRBV4-3 and TRBJ1-1; D is unclear. V dropped 0 bases and J dropped 0 bases, with 11 bases sitting between them. CDR3 length equals 16 residues. Germline CDR1 LGHNA, CDR2 YSLEER. The CDR3 here is CASSQESQVMNTEAFF. CDR3 nucleotide sequence: TGCGCCAGCAGCCAAGAGAGTCAGGTAATGAACACTGAAGCTTTCTTT.

J is TRBJ2-3 and V is TRBV2, with 7 bases that match TRBD2. Germline CDR1 is SNHLY and CDR2 is FYNNEI. After removal of 5 bases from V and 1 base from J, the junction contained 12 bases not matched to a gene. The length of the CDR3 is 17 residues. CDR3 coding DNA: TGTGCCAGCAGTAACGAACAGGCGGGAGTGCGCACAGATACGCAGTATTTT. It translates to CASSNEQAGVRTDTQYF.

The rearrangement uses TRBV5-4 and TRBJ2-3; tentative D call: TRBD2 (5 bases). The germline gives CDR1 SGHNT, CDR2 YYREEE (reference sequence). V was clipped by 2 bases and J by 6 bases, with 16 bases between them. The CDR3 loop spans 15 amino acids. The DNA of the CDR3 is TGTGCCAGCAGCTTACGGCGGGCTGGCGATGATACGCAGTATTTT. Protein product: CASSLRRAGDDTQYF. The full variable domain, in which reference TRBV5-4 and TRBJ2-3 provide the parts outside the CDR3, is ETGVTQSPTHLIKTRGQQVTLRCSSQSGHNTVSWYQQALGQGPQFIFQYYREEENGRGNFPPRFSGLQFPNYSSELNVNALELDDSALYLCASSLRRAGDDTQYFGPGTRLTVL.

The rearrangement joins TRBV30 to TRBJ2-2, with D possibly matching TRBD2 (7 bases). The CDR3 extends over 15 amino acids. Trimming pared 3 bases from V and 5 bases from J, leaving 16 bases between. Germline V gene data show CDR1 as GTSNPN and CDR2 as SVGIG (reference sequence). The CDR3 nucleotides read TGTGCCTGGAGCGGGAATAAGGGGGGGACCGGGGAGCTGTTTTTT. This gives the protein CAWSGNKGGTGELFF.

This chain connects TRBV19 to TRBJ1-6; D gene unclear. From germline, CDR1 is LNHDA and CDR2 SQIVND (reference sequence). Trimming left V 4 bases short and J 3 bases short, with 10 bases between. This CDR3 spans 15 amino acids. CDR3 DNA sequence: TGTGCCAGTAGTACACCACAGAGCTATAATTCACCCCTCCACTTT. Translated: CASSTPQSYNSPLHF.

The chain joins TRBV5-4 to TRBJ2-7; D is unclear. V was trimmed by 2 bases and J by 1 base, leaving 10 bases between them. Germline lookup yields CDR1 SGHNT and CDR2 YYREEE (reference sequence). The CDR3 extends over 14 amino acids. CDR3 protein: CASSFGIPSYEQYF. In DNA form, the CDR3 reads TGTGCCAGCAGCTTTGGGATTCCTTCCTACGAGCAGTACTTC. Supplemented by reference TRBV5-4 and TRBJ2-7, the full variable domain reads ETGVTQSPTHLIKTRGQQVTLRCSSQSGHNTVSWYQQALGQGPQFIFQYYREEENGRGNFPPRFSGLQFPNYSSELNVNALELDDSALYLCASSFGIPSYEQYFGPGTRLTVT.

V is TRBV28 and J is TRBJ1-5; 7 bases fit TRBD1. The CDR3 spans 14 residues. The ends lost 6 bases at V and 4 bases at J; junction bases unmatched: 6. The V gene's germline CDR1 is MDHEN and CDR2 SYDVKM. CDR3 sequence (DNA): TGTGCCAGCAGACCCGGGACAGATAATCAGCCCCAGCATTTT. It yields the protein CASRPGTDNQPQHF.

The CDR3, as DNA: TGTGCCACCAGCAGAGATATCAGTACTGAAGCTTTCTTT. Its translation is CATSRDISTEAFF. V is TRBV15 and J is TRBJ1-1, with D unresolved. There are 13 residues in the CDR3. Germline loops: CDR1 LNHNV, CDR2 YYDKDF (reference sequence). V was clipped by 0 bases and J by 5 bases, with 7 bases between them. The whole variable domain, filled in from reference TRBV15 and TRBJ1-1, reads DAMVIQNPRYQVTQFGKPVTLSCSQTLNHNVMYWYQQKSSQAPKLLFHYYDKDFNNEADTPDNFQSRRPNTSFCFLDIRSPGLGDTAMYLCATSRDISTEAFFGQGTRLTVV.

This clone came up a few times. The J gene is TRBJ2-2, the V gene TRBV6-1; TRBD2 matches at 7 bases. The V gene end was trimmed by 10 bases and the J gene end by 4 bases; junction bases not matched to a gene: 9. Per germline, CDR1 MNHNS and CDR2 SASEGT. The CDR3 consists of 14 residues. CDR3 DNA sequence: TGTGCCACCAGCGGGGAGTTGGCCACCGGGGAGCTGTTTTTT. Translating gives CATSGELATGELFF.

The rearrangement uses TRBV30 and TRBJ1-5; no clear D. Per germline, CDR1 GTSNPN and CDR2 SVGIG (reference sequence). Trimming removed 3 bases at V and 3 bases at J, with 9 bases between. This CDR3 has 13 amino acids. The CDR3 DNA is TGTGCCTGGAGACCTGATTCCAATCAGCCCCAGCATTTT. This encodes CAWRPDSNQPQHF.

This chain connects TRBV30 to TRBJ1-4; 8 nucleotides match TRBD1. The ends lost 2 bases at V and 6 bases at J; junction bases unmatched: 5. Germline CDR1 is GTSNPN and CDR2 is SVGIG (reference sequence). The CDR3 loop spans 14 amino acids. CDR3 amino acids: CAWSIDRGYEKLFF. Written as DNA, the CDR3 is TGTGCCTGGAGTATTGACAGGGGATATGAAAAACTGTTTTTT. Using reference TRBV30 and TRBJ1-4 for the parts outside the CDR3, the full variable domain is SQTIHQWPATLVQPVGSPLSLECTVEGTSNPNLYWYRQAAGRGLQLLFYSVGIGQISSEVPQNLSASRPQDRQFILSSKKLLLSDSGFYLCAWSIDRGYEKLFFGSGTQLSVL.

This rearrangement joins TRBV10-1 to TRBJ1-1; D unresolved. Germline V gene data show CDR1 as WNHNN and CDR2 as SYGVQD (reference sequence). The CDR3 sequence is 13 residues long. With 6 bases removed from V and 1 base from J, the gap between germline ends came to 9 bases. The CDR3 DNA sequence: TGCGCCAGCAGACGGACGGAGAACACTGAAGCTTTCTTT. Translating gives CASRRTENTEAFF.

The rearrangement links TRBV27 to TRBJ2-3, with unresolved D. Trimming took off 0 bases at V and 7 bases at J, with 11 bases between the two ends. Germline V lookup: CDR1 MNHEY, CDR2 SMNVEV (reference sequence). This CDR3 has 14 amino acids. CDR3 amino acids: CASSLSGSLNTQYF. The CDR3 region has the DNA TGTGCCAGCAGTTTATCTGGCAGCCTGAATACGCAGTATTTT.

The chain couples TRBV21-1 to TRBJ2-7; the table names TRBD1, a call not compared with the DNA. TRBV21-1 is a known pseudogene. The CDR3 sequence is 15 residues long. The DNA for the CDR3 is TGTGCCAGCAGCCCCTTGGTGGGGGCCTCCTACGAGCAGTACTTC. Translated: CASSPLVGASYEQYF.

The rearrangement uses TRBV10-3 and TRBJ1-5, with 7 bases lining up with TRBD1. CDR3 length: 12 amino acids. V was clipped by 8 bases and J by 11 bases; unmatched bases: 9. Germline assignment: CDR1 ENHRY and CDR2 SYGVKD. CDR3 in DNA: TGTGCCATCGGGCAGGGGGGGGTGGCCCAGCATTTT. This codes for CAIGQGGVAQHF.

The rearrangement links TRBV5-6 to TRBJ2-3, with 14 bases that match TRBD2. Per germline, CDR1 SGHDT and CDR2 YYEEEE. This CDR3 comprises 18 residues. V trimming: 4 bases; J trimming: 1 base; junction bases outside the gene matches: 8. CDR3 coding DNA: TGTGCCAGCAGCCCCATCGGACTAGCGGGAGGAGGCACAGATACGCAGTATTTT. Protein: CASSPIGLAGGGTDTQYF. The full variable domain, with the rest looked up from reference TRBV5-6 and TRBJ2-3, is DAGVTQSPTHLIKTRGQQVTLRCSPKSGHDTVSWYQQALGQGPQFIFQYYEEEERQRGNFPDRFSGHQFPNYSSELNVNALLLGDSALYLCASSPIGLAGGGTDTQYFGPGTRLTVL.

This clone was detected once. The CDR3 ends on some other residue instead of the conserved phenylalanine or tryptophan, so this is likely a read error. The limits of the CDR3 on the DNA are not certain, so only TCRdb's listed CDR3 is given. V is TRBV10-1 and J is TRBJ1-2; TRBD1, the D gene given by the table, was not confirmed from the DNA. The CDR3 spans 15 residues, counting both ends. Germline CDR1 reads WNHNN; CDR2 reads SYGVQD (reference sequence). CDR3 in amino acids: CASSESRTGSIKFSV.

The V and J genes are TRBV5-1 and TRBJ2-5; 8 bases are a match to TRBD2. This CDR3 region has 17 residues. Germline assignment: CDR1 SGHRS and CDR2 YFSETQ. Losses at the gene ends were 0 bases for V and 5 bases for J; bases not matched to a gene: 12. The chain's CDR3 is CASSLGSSGGTSETQYF. The CDR3 bases are TGCGCCAGCAGCTTGGGGTCTTCGGGGGGGACCTCGGAGACCCAGTACTTC. Supplemented by reference TRBV5-1 and TRBJ2-5, the full variable domain reads KAGVTQTPRYLIKTRGQQVTLSCSPISGHRSVSWYQQTPGQGLQFLFEYFSETQRNKGNFPGRFSGRQFSNSRSEMNVSTLELGDSALYLCASSLGSSGGTSETQYFGPGTRLLVL.

To note about this clone: The junction differs from germline at one of its ends, possibly a read error. This chain links TRBV7-2 with TRBJ2-1; 8 positions agree with TRBD2. CDR3 size: 15 residues. Germline V gives CDR1 SGHTA, CDR2 FQGNSA. The CDR3 sequence: CASSVAGNPYNEQFF. The CDR3 coding sequence is TGTGCCAGCAGCGTAGCGGGAAACCCCTACAATGAGCAGTTCTTC.

The chain has TRBV29-1 and TRBJ2-3, with D unresolved. Looked up from germline, CDR1 is SQVTM and CDR2 is ANQGSEA. The V end lost 7 bases, the J end lost 4 bases, and 9 bases lay between the germline ends. The CDR3 sequence is 11 residues long. The CDR3 DNA reads as TGCAGCGCCGGATCAGCAGATACGCAGTATTTT. It codes for CSAGSADTQYF.

The CDR3 region has the DNA TGTGCCAGCAGCGGGCTGGGACAGCAAAGATATGGCTACACCTTC. Its protein product is CASSGLGQQRYGYTF. The chain has TRBV11-2 and TRBJ1-2; 7 nucleotides line up with TRBD1. Germline values: CDR1 SGHAT, CDR2 FQNNGV. V lost 5 bases, J lost 5 bases, and 11 bases stayed unmatched. The CDR3 has 15 amino acids.

The V gene is TRBV10-1, the J gene TRBJ2-1, with TRBD2 matching over 7 bases. This CDR3 is built from 13 residues. Trimming at V came to 7 bases and at J to 6 bases, leaving 6 bases not matched to a gene. The germline V gene has CDR1 WNHNN and CDR2 SYGVQD (reference sequence). CDR3 nucleotide sequence: TGCGCCAGCAAGGGGACTACTGGCAATGAGCAGTTCTTC. It specifies CASKGTTGNEQFF.

This chain connects TRBV7-9 to TRBJ2-5, with D perhaps matching TRBD1 (5 bases). The CDR3 covers 19 residues. Between the trimmed V and J ends, which lost 2 bases and 2 bases, there was a span of 24 bases. Germline CDR1 and CDR2: SEHNR and FQNEAQ (reference sequence). The CDR3 sequence: CASSLLLVFGETEQETQYF. The CDR3 DNA follows: TGTGCCAGCAGCTTATTATTGGTTTTTGGAGAGACAGAACAAGAGACCCAGTACTTC.

This chain uses TRBV25-1 with TRBJ1-4; D not resolved. Germline V gene data show CDR1 as MGHDK and CDR2 as SYGVNS. V gave up 9 bases and J gave up 2 bases, with 10 bases separating them. This CDR3 is built from 13 residues. CDR3 sequence (DNA): TGTGCCAGTTCTGGAGTGACTAATGAAAAACTGTTTTTT. Translated, it gives CASSGVTNEKLFF.

V usage is TRBV6-6 and J usage is TRBJ2-3; D remains ambiguous. Looked up from germline, CDR1 is MNHNY and CDR2 is SVGAGI (reference sequence). This CDR3 has 13 amino acids. V lost 5 bases and J lost 4, with 10 bases in between. CDR3 nucleotides: TGTGCCAGCAGTACTGGACCACCAGATACGCAGTATTTT. As protein: CASSTGPPDTQYF.

The gene calls are TRBV18 and TRBJ2-4; 10 bases match TRBD1. This CDR3 has 14 amino acids. From germline, CDR1 is KGHSH and CDR2 LQKENI. After removal of 6 bases from V and 8 bases from J, the junction contained 7 bases not matched to a gene. The CDR3: CASSPGTGDDIQYF. The CDR3 coding sequence is TGTGCCAGCTCGCCCGGGACAGGGGATGACATTCAGTACTTC.